What follows is one TCR beta chain and its context. It lacks a known antigen. No base quality information exists; no much larger clone differs at one position. The data belong to a study of cytomegalovirus exposure and HLA in healthy donors (dated by TCRdb to about 2017). In the study overall: An earlier analysis of several hundred of the donors reported 250 to 300 Gb of sequence data and around 110 million unique TCR beta sequences obtained from roughly 170 million T cells. An early release that covered several hundred HLA-typed donors contained about 290 gigabases of sequencing data and about 84 million unique TCR sequences. The genetic ancestry cluster associated with self-reported Caucasian donors included around 76% of the 398 genotyped donors. The study aimed to test whether signatures of past pathogen exposure could be identified by cataloging public T cell receptors. Using immunosequencing, the study profiled T cell repertoires from about 650 subjects and related those repertoires to cytomegalovirus serostatus. In addition to the first cohort of around 670 subjects, a separate validation cohort of 120 different subjects was used. To predict cytomegalovirus infection status, the study brought together high-throughput TCR immunosequencing, statistical association of individual TCRs with disease status, and machine learning. A later analysis re-analyzed previously published TCR beta repertoires from roughly 690 donors and added high-resolution HLA genotyping to study TCR occurrence patterns. Rather than drawing on any new phenotypic data, the later analysis identified candidate immune exposures from TCR beta sequences and the way those sequences occurred across donors. An earlier analysis of 450 to 750 of the donors used high-throughput TCR beta sequencing to judge whether each TCR beta V gene segment behaved as functional or pseudogenic. Donor age, sex, ethnicity and CMV serostatus were collected together with the repertoire data. A later genetic analysis took genome-wide SNP genotypes for 398 of the 666 donors and used that subset as a discovery cohort. All discovery cohort repertoires had been generated using a single sequencing platform. Class I and class II HLA loci were covered by the typing at four-digit resolution. The number of typed donors differed by locus: 629-630 for A, B, C, DRB1 and DQB1; 500 to 550 for DQA1; around 580 for DPA1; and about 470 for DPB1. Because of strong linkage in the cohort, roughly five DR-DQ haplotypes were treated as single units for association and clustering. Among 350 to 400 genotyped donors of the cohort, an average of around 240,000 unique TCR beta nucleotide sequences were sequenced per donor, around 18% of them non-productive. Broad study findings and their caveats: HLA typing was unavailable for some donors at each locus, so association tests used only the typed subset. The classifier was reported to diagnose cytomegalovirus status with high specificity and sensitivity in both the original cohort and the validation cohort. Some IMGT-functional V segments, including TRBV6-2 and TRBV6-3, could not be distinguished by the 87-base-pair reads and were therefore excluded. Sequencing depth was assumed to be roughly uniform across donors in the presence/absence analyses, though that assumption may not hold. The study gave a list of over 150 TCR beta chains associated with cytomegalovirus. A group of highly shared sequence variants was considered likely to be a technical artifact of the sequencing pipeline. A later analysis found that HLA-associated TCR beta chains were more clonally expanded and had lower generation probabilities than equally common non-associated chains. In vitro tests confirmed that a few of the cytomegalovirus-associated TCR beta chains recognize cytomegalovirus antigens. A further reported finding was that TCR beta sequences accurately predicted the HLA-A and HLA-B alleles for most subjects in the first cohort. Correlated functional status among segregating V segments might reflect linkage disequilibrium, but an unknown experimental factor could not be ruled out. A later analysis associated about 17,000 TCR beta sequences with specific HLA alleles at a false discovery rate of 0.05. Because counts were too low, seventeen rarely observed V segments, including chromosome 9 orphons, were excluded from the earlier analysis of 587 of the donors. Compared with the approximately 720-donor mean, donors in an Asian-associated ancestry cluster had fewer N-insertions in productive TCRs, according to a later genetic analysis. Several of the top co-occurrence clusters appeared to be linked to parvovirus B19, influenza, CMV and Epstein-Barr virus, according to a later analysis. While some public TCRs were present in many individuals, most TCR sequences turned up only very rarely across donors. In a later analysis, TCR association rates were found to vary across HLA loci, with the most associated TCRs seen for DRB1 alleles and the fewest for HLA-C alleles. Strong co-occurrence of HLA alleles, especially DR and DQ, made assigning TCR associations to individual alleles difficult. Most CMV-associated TCR beta chains appeared to be HLA-restricted in a later analysis, and the HLA associations seemed to be driven largely by CMV exposure. In an earlier analysis of approximately 590 of the donors, most TCR beta V segments were observed in productive rearrangements about 87% or about 30% of the time, broadly matching IMGT annotations. CMV serostatus was the only immune exposure information available for the cohort. This cohort had only TCR beta chains sequenced, and the lack of alpha or paired-chain data limited which features could be detected. According to the authors, the approach could potentially be generalized to other disease states and immunological phenotypes. A later genetic analysis associated a missense DCLRE1C variant with V-gene and J-gene trimming of TCR beta chains, and an independent cohort replicated the association.

Looking up the germline V gene yields CDR1 MDHEN and CDR2 SYDVKM. CDR3 length: 14 amino acids, cysteine to phenylalanine. Just the 42-base CDR3 DNA is kept, in frame starting at base 1. Trimming leaves V shorter by 5 bases and J shorter by 6 bases, with the junction holding 7 bases beyond the gene matches. The library was produced with the immunoSEQ multiplex PCR assay. A mixture of 60 forward primers for TCR Vbeta segments and 13 reverse primers for TCR Jbeta segments was used in the multiplex PCR. The CDR3 region of rearranged TCR beta genes was amplified from genomic DNA by a multiplex PCR assay. The amplified TCR beta libraries were sequenced on the Illumina HiSeq System as 87-base-pair reads. The authors' pipeline ran thus. A later analysis counted 65 million to 90 million unique TCR beta chains across the 666 repertoires, and around 12 million of these chains were shared by at least two donors. To remove PCR and sequencing errors, raw reads were error-corrected and collapsed into unique sequences using a nearest-neighbor algorithm that merged closely related sequences. To assign V, D and J gene segments, CDR3 sequences were aligned to IMGT reference sequences. For a sequence to be retained, a match of at least six nucleotides to both a V gene segment and a J gene segment was required. Rearrangements were classified as productive when the CDR3 lacked stop codons and remained in frame with V and J, and all other rearrangements were classified as non-productive. CDR3 was defined according to IMGT convention as the region running from the second conserved V-encoded cysteine to the conserved J-encoded phenylalanine. In an earlier analysis of more than 550 of the donors, sequences lacking an unambiguous match to a single V gene segment were excluded. An earlier analysis of under 750 of the donors called V segments functional above 56.7% productive rearrangements and segregating when the between-donor standard deviation exceeded 5%. To diagnose cytomegalovirus status from the catalog of TCR beta chain sequences, a statistical classification framework was built. V and J gene assignment, in a later analysis, came from comparing TCR nucleotide sequences with IMGT/GENE-DB human TR gene sequences. Using the TCRdist pipeline, a later analysis assigned CDR3 sequences along with most-parsimonious VDJ recombination scenarios. In a later analysis, each TCR beta chain was defined by its CDR3 amino acid sequence together with its V-gene family, and reads lacking a unique V-gene family were excluded. A later analysis removed nearly 600 highly shared, low-generation-probability nucleotide sequences to deal with suspected cross-contamination and a sequencing artifact. For each public chain, a later analysis derived a clonal expansion index from normalized ranks of inferred template counts within each repertoire. In a later analysis, generation probabilities were computed with a VDJ recombination model fitted to out-of-frame rearrangements, and the resulting probabilities were checked against IGoR. In a later analysis, hypergeometric tests were used to score TCR-TCR, TCR-HLA and TCR-CMV co-occurrence, with a repertoire-size bias correction applied to TCR pairs. To estimate false discovery rates, a later analysis permuted the HLA or CMV assignments 20 times. In a later analysis, co-occurring TCRs were grouped using DBSCAN, and TCRdist sequence similarity was added for clustering within HLA-allele-positive subsets. Co-occurrence clustering excluded repertoires with fewer than 30,000 or more than 120,000 public chains, plus five with anomalous nucleotide sharing. Sourced from immuneACCESS, this table was stored by TCRdb with only in-frame sequences that have V and J called. A share of the clones is absent; for the studies checked, an unresolved V gene accounts for under half, and the remainder has no known explanation. V, J and clone size reflect that table, while D and trimming were determined from the DNA. The sample table records 100,000 to 120,000 clones; about 80% of these occur just once. The biggest ten clones account for roughly 2.9% of the sample.

The cohort was made up of 500 to 800 healthy bone marrow donors. All cohort members were sampled while nominally healthy, although unrecorded immune exposures were likely present. The donor was CMV seropositive and belonged to the group of 250 to 300 seropositive cohort members. A peripheral blood sample was provided by each donor, and peripheral blood mononuclear cells were used for TCR beta sequencing. Genomic DNA was extracted from the blood cell samples with the Qiagen DNeasy Blood Extraction Kit. This TCR was recovered from a woman aged 55-70 years in good health and CMV-seropositive. Recombination linked TRBV28 to TRBJ2-7; 10 central bases correspond to TRBD1. Sequencing input: PBMCs. The CDR3 protein is CASSLKTGGCEQYF. The nucleotide sequence reads TGTGCCAGCAGTCTCAAGACAGGGGGCTGCGAGCAGTACTTC.